A single sample gave rise to the 9 T cell receptor beta chains below, sequenced in a study of blood T cell repertoires in COVID-19. TCRdb's table, derived via immunoSEQ multiplex PCR, lists solely in-frame clones and lacks some. Seen here are tens of thousands of clones, more than 70% observed once, and the top ten hold 4.5% to 5.5%. Material for sequencing was peripheral blood. The origin of the receptors is an elderly woman with active COVID-19.

The rearrangement joins TRBV5-5 to TRBJ1-4, with D possibly TRBD1 on 5 matching bases. V was trimmed by 0 bases and J by 2 bases, leaving 8 bases between them. CDR1 and CDR2 (germline): SGHKS, YYEKEE (reference sequence). The CDR3 extends over 15 amino acids. This CDR3 reads CASSLGRQTNEKLFF. CDR3 sequence (DNA): TGTGCCAGCAGCTTGGGTCGACAGACTAATGAAAAACTGTTTTTT.

The genes are TRBV6-2 or TRBV6-3 and TRBJ1-1; possibly TRBD1 for D (5 bases). V was pared by 2 bases and J by 0 bases, with 13 bases between. The CDR3 has 16 residues. CDR1 is MNHEY and CDR2 is SVGEGT in the germline V gene. CDR3 protein: CASSYVLDKLNTEAFF. The CDR3 nucleotides are TGTGCCAGCAGTTACGTTTTGGACAAGCTGAACACTGAAGCTTTCTTT.

The chain carries TRBV6-4 and TRBJ1-1; TRBD1 aligns across 7 bases. This CDR3 comprises 13 residues. Germline CDR1 reads MRHNA; CDR2 reads SNTAGT. Trimming removed 7 bases from V and 5 bases from J; junction bases left unmatched: 7. CDR3 nucleotide sequence: TGTGCCAGCACGAATGCACAGGGGACTGAAGCTTTCTTT. Amino acid sequence: CASTNAQGTEAFF.

The chain uses TRBV28 and TRBJ2-3; 7 bases line up with TRBD2. J lost 0 bases, V lost 5 bases, and 8 bases had no gene match. Germline V gene lookup returns CDR1 MDHEN and CDR2 SYDVKM. The CDR3 is 16 residues long. The CDR3 DNA follows: TGTGCCAGCAGTGATCGACTAGCCCAAAGCACAGATACGCAGTATTTT. Translating gives CASSDRLAQSTDTQYF.

The chain joins TRBV3-1 (or the pseudogene TRBV3-2) to TRBJ1-4; D perhaps matches TRBD1 (5 bases). The V end lost 3 bases, the J end lost 0 bases, and 14 bases lay between the germline ends. The CDR3 is 17 amino acids. Germline V gene lookup returns CDR1 LGHDT and CDR2 YNNKEL (reference sequence). The CDR3 bases are TGTGCCAGCAGCCAGGAGGGAGGGGCGCCAACTAATGAAAAACTGTTTTTT. The encoded protein is CASSQEGGAPTNEKLFF.

This clone appeared a single time. This chain links TRBV2 with TRBJ2-1; 8 nucleotides match TRBD2. In germline, CDR1 is SNHLY, CDR2 FYNNEI. CDR3 size: 15 residues. V trimming: 6 bases; J trimming: 7 bases; junction bases outside the gene matches: 11. DNA for the CDR3: TGTGCCAGCAGCGATCTAGCGGGTAGACGGAATGAGCAGTTCTTC. It codes for CASSDLAGRRNEQFF. Supplemented by reference TRBV2 and TRBJ2-1, the full variable domain reads EPEVTQTPSHQVTQMGQEVILRCVPISNHLYFYWYRQILGQKVEFLVSFYNNEISEKSEIFDDQFSVERPDGSNFTLKIRSTKLEDSAMYFCASSDLAGRRNEQFFGPGTRLTVL.

V is TRBV24-1 and J is TRBJ1-5; a weak D match, TRBD1 (6 bases). Deletions cut 4 bases from V and 2 bases from J, with 8 bases between. The CDR3 has 14 amino acids. The germline V gene encodes CDR1 KGHDR and CDR2 SFDVKD. CDR3 DNA: TGTGCCACCAGTGAGACAGGCCGCAATCAGCCCCAGCATTTT. Protein: CATSETGRNQPQHF.

This chain uses TRBV30 with TRBJ1-6; D is undetermined. The CDR3 length is 15 residues. Deletions cut 0 bases from V and 7 bases from J, with 13 bases between. Germline assignment: CDR1 GTSNPN and CDR2 SVGIG (reference sequence). CDR3 region: CAWSVEDLSNSPLHF. CDR3 DNA: TGTGCCTGGAGTGTAGAGGATCTTTCGAATTCACCCCTCCACTTT.

The rearrangement uses TRBV5-1 and TRBJ2-7; 9 nucleotides match TRBD2. The junction had 14 bases not matched to a gene; V was cut back by 4 bases and J by 0 bases. This CDR3 comprises 18 residues. CDR1 is SGHRS and CDR2 is YFSETQ in the germline V gene. CDR3 bases: TGCGCCAGCAGCCCAATACCCAACTTAGCGGGGGTCTCCTACGAGCAGTACTTC. This gives the protein CASSPIPNLAGVSYEQYF.